These 17 T cell receptor beta chains were sequenced from one sample in a study of cytomegalovirus exposure and HLA in healthy donors. With 60 Vbeta and 13 Jbeta primers, the PCR was carried out. Libraries were prepared by immunoSEQ multiplex PCR; TCRdb keeps only in-frame clonotypes and omits some of them. Found here are about 140,000 clones, around 75% of them singletons; the top ten hold more than 2.5%. Sequencing was carried out using PBMCs. All receptors come from a man aged 40-50 years in good health and CMV-seronegative.

The chain combines TRBV28 with TRBJ2-7; 11 nucleotides agree with TRBD1. With 6 bases clipped from V and 7 bases from J, the junction kept 8 bases outside the gene matches. The CDR3 sequence is 14 residues long. Germline V gene sequence: CDR1 MDHEN, CDR2 SYDVKM. The CDR3: CASSWTGGLQEQYV. The CDR3 nucleotides are TGTGCCAGCAGCTGGACAGGGGGCCTACAGGAGCAGTACGTC.

The chain links TRBV2 to TRBJ2-5, with TRBD1 matching over 9 bases. J lost 5 bases, V lost 6 bases, and 7 bases had no gene match. The CDR3 covers 14 residues. The germline V gene has CDR1 SNHLY and CDR2 FYNNEI. The CDR3 protein is CASRGTGKGETQYF. The CDR3 nucleotides are TGTGCCAGCAGGGGGACAGGGAAAGGGGAGACCCAGTACTTC.

The chain employs TRBV6-5 and TRBJ1-3; perhaps TRBD1 as D (6 bases). Trimming cost V 2 bases and J 3 bases, with 11 bases left between them. Germline V gene lookup returns CDR1 MNHEY and CDR2 SVGAGI. This CDR3 is 15 amino acids long. In DNA form, the CDR3 reads TGTGCCAGCAGTTACGTGGGGGCACGTGGAAACACCATATATTTT. The encoded protein is CASSYVGARGNTIYF.

This clone was seen a handful of times. V usage is TRBV2 and J usage is TRBJ1-1, with a weak D call TRBD1 (5 bases). Germline CDR1 SNHLY, CDR2 FYNNEI. V gave up 8 bases and J gave up 0 bases, with 10 bases separating them. This CDR3 is built from 13 residues. DNA of the CDR3: TGTGCCAGCTCGAAGACAGTGAACACTGAAGCTTTCTTT. Its protein is CASSKTVNTEAFF.

The chain carries TRBV5-1 and TRBJ1-1; 8 nucleotides line up with TRBD1. Germline V gives CDR1 SGHRS, CDR2 YFSETQ. J was trimmed by 6 bases and V by 4 bases; bases with no gene match: 8. This CDR3 has 14 amino acids. The CDR3 sequence: CASSTTTGDPEAFF. Here the CDR3 DNA reads TGCGCCAGCAGCACGACGACAGGGGACCCTGAAGCTTTCTTT. Combining the CDR3 with reference TRBV5-1 and TRBJ1-1 gives the whole variable domain KAGVTQTPRYLIKTRGQQVTLSCSPISGHRSVSWYQQTPGQGLQFLFEYFSETQRNKGNFPGRFSGRQFSNSRSEMNVSTLELGDSALYLCASSTTTGDPEAFFGQGTRLTVV.

This chain connects TRBV28 to TRBJ1-5, with a weak D call TRBD1 (5 bases). CDR3 length: 14 amino acids. CDR1 is MDHEN, CDR2 SYDVKM, per germline. V dropped 5 bases and J dropped 5 bases, with 13 bases sitting between them. The CDR3, as DNA: TGTGCCAGCAGTACCGAAGGGGCCCATCAGCCCCAGCATTTT. Translating it yields CASSTEGAHQPQHF.

The chain has TRBV4-1 and TRBJ1-1, with D possibly matching TRBD1 (6 bases). Germline V gene lookup returns CDR1 MGHRA and CDR2 YSYEKL. Trimming took off 3 bases at V and 6 bases at J, with 14 bases between the two ends. The CDR3 is 14 amino acids. Here the CDR3 DNA reads TGCGCCAGCAGCCATAAACAGGGTCCACCTGAAGCTTTCTTT. This encodes CASSHKQGPPEAFF.

This sequence joins TRBV27 and TRBJ1-2; D is possibly TRBD1 (6 bases). V lost 1 base, J lost 2 bases, and 17 bases lay in between. The length of the CDR3 is 17 residues. Germline lookup yields CDR1 MNHEY and CDR2 SMNVEV (reference sequence). The CDR3 loop is CASSLWAGVLGNYGYTF. The DNA of the CDR3 is TGTGCCAGCAGTTTATGGGCAGGGGTGCTTGGAAACTATGGCTACACCTTC.

The rearrangement joins TRBV7-9 to TRBJ1-3; maybe TRBD1 (5 bases). This CDR3 spans 11 amino acids. CDR1 is SEHNR, CDR2 FQNEAQ, per germline (reference sequence). CDR3 in amino acids: CGGGSGNTIYF. In DNA, the CDR3 is TGTGGGGGGGGTTCCGGAAACACCATATATTTT.

This sequence joins TRBV7-3 and TRBJ2-3; TRBD2 agrees at 14 bases. Germline trimming cut 5 bases from V and 6 bases from J; bases unmatched to any gene: 7. Germline loops: CDR1 SGHTA, CDR2 FQGTGA. This CDR3 is built from 16 residues. CDR3 DNA: TGTGCCAGCAGCCCCCGACTAGCGGGGGGGCGGGATACGCAGTATTTT. This codes for CASSPRLAGGRDTQYF.

The chain combines TRBV5-6 with TRBJ1-2; no definite D call. V shed 1 base and J shed 7 bases, with 17 bases lying between them. The CDR3 runs to 15 residues. The germline V gene has CDR1 SGHDT and CDR2 YYEEEE. CDR3 sequence: CASSLLRGGHCGYTF. CDR3 bases: TGTGCCAGCAGCTTGCTGCGGGGAGGGCATTGTGGCTACACCTTC. Combining the CDR3 with reference TRBV5-6 and TRBJ1-2 gives the whole variable domain DAGVTQSPTHLIKTRGQQVTLRCSPKSGHDTVSWYQQALGQGPQFIFQYYEEEERQRGNFPDRFSGHQFPNYSSELNVNALLLGDSALYLCASSLLRGGHCGYTFGSGTRLTVV.

The V call is TRBV29-1, the J call TRBJ1-3; 9 bases agree with TRBD1. CDR1 is SQVTM and CDR2 is ANQGSEA in the germline V gene. J lost 1 base, V lost 5 bases, and 6 bases had no gene match. The CDR3 consists of 15 residues. The DNA of the CDR3 is TGCAGCGTTAGAAGCGGACAGGGGTCTGGAAACACCATATATTTT. It yields the protein CSVRSGQGSGNTIYF.

The chain joins TRBV2 to TRBJ1-2; the match to TRBD1 covers 9 bases. The trim removed 7 bases at V and 3 bases at J, leaving 9 bases unmatched. CDR1 is SNHLY and CDR2 is FYNNEI in the germline V gene. The length of the CDR3 is 15 residues. CDR3 DNA sequence: TGTGCCAGCACCGGGACAGGGATCTGGGACTATGGCTACACCTTC. Translating it yields CASTGTGIWDYGYTF.

The rearrangement joins TRBV5-6 to TRBJ2-5; 8 positions agree with TRBD2. CDR1 and CDR2 from the germline V gene are SGHDT and YYEEEE. J was trimmed by 2 bases and V by 0 bases; bases with no gene match: 6. This CDR3 comprises 16 residues. The CDR3 protein is CASSLGAGGGQETQYF. CDR3 bases: TGTGCCAGCAGCTTGGGGGCGGGGGGCGGACAAGAGACCCAGTACTTC.

The chain uses TRBV18 and TRBJ2-7, with D perhaps TRBD1 (6 bases). The CDR3 consists of 14 residues. The germline V and J ends were trimmed by 2 bases and 3 bases, with 11 bases remaining between them. Germline lookup yields CDR1 KGHSH and CDR2 LQKENI. CDR3 nucleotides: TGTGCCAGCTCACCATTACAGGGAAGCTACGAGCAGTACTTC. Its protein is CASSPLQGSYEQYF.

The J gene is TRBJ2-3, the V gene TRBV5-4, with D possibly being TRBD1 (6 bases). Germline CDR1 is SGHNT and CDR2 is YYREEE (reference sequence). The CDR3 loop spans 16 amino acids. The V and J ends lost 0 bases and 2 bases respectively, with 13 bases between them. The CDR3 nucleotides read TGTGCCAGCAGCTTGGGAGGGGGAGTACCCACAGATACGCAGTATTTT. Translated: CASSLGGGVPTDTQYF. The variable domain in full, completed from reference TRBV5-4 and TRBJ2-3, reads ETGVTQSPTHLIKTRGQQVTLRCSSQSGHNTVSWYQQALGQGPQFIFQYYREEENGRGNFPPRFSGLQFPNYSSELNVNALELDDSALYLCASSLGGGVPTDTQYFGPGTRLTVL.

This clone appeared a single time. The chain links TRBV2 to TRBJ1-1; D uncertain. There are 14 residues in the CDR3. Germline V lookup: CDR1 SNHLY, CDR2 FYNNEI. Trimming removed 5 bases from V and 4 bases from J, with 14 bases in between. DNA of the CDR3: TGTGCCAGCAGTTGGCGGGGAGTCCTCACTGAAGCTTTCTTT. It is translated as CASSWRGVLTEAFF.